This TCR beta chain was recovered during a study of blood T cell repertoires in COVID-19. Across the whole study: There were acute and convalescent COVID-19 samples, and they came from the United States, Italy and Spain. In each case, the material was cDNA or gDNA derived from T cells, B-cell-depleted T cells, or PBMCs.

The CDR3 contains 17 residues. V lost 0 bases to trimming and J lost 5 bases, with 16 bases between them. Germline loops: CDR1 MGHRA, CDR2 YSYEKL. Original methodology: Reference gene primer amplification gave estimated nucleated cell counts. Data came from immunoSEQ multiplex PCR; TCRdb stores just in-frame clones and leaves some out. The D gene and trimming were derived from the DNA, and the V and J assignments and clone size from that table. The sample holds 70,000 to 95,000 clones, roughly 91% seen once. This TCR derives from a woman of 80 years or more with active COVID-19. Sequences were obtained from peripheral blood. The rearrangement joins TRBV4-1 to TRBJ2-2, with D possibly being TRBD2 (6 bases). The CDR3 sequence: CASSQDGWEAGTGELFF. CDR3 DNA sequence: TGCGCCAGCAGCCAAGATGGGTGGGAGGCTGGTACCGGGGAGCTGTTTTTT.